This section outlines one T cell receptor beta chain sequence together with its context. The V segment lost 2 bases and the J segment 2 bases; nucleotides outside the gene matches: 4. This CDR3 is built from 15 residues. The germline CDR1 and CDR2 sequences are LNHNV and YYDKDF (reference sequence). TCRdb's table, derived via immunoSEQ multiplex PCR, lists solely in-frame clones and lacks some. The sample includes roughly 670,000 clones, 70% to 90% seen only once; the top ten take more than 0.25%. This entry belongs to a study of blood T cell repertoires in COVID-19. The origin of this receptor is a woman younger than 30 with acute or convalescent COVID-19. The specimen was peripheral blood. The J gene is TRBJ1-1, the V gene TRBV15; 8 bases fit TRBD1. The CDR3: CATSRRQGLNTEAFF. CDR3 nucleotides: TGTGCCACCAGCAGAAGACAGGGGTTAAACACTGAAGCTTTCTTT.